This T cell receptor (beta chain) comes out of a study of metastatic and nonmetastatic thyroid tumors (dated by TCRdb to 2019 to 2021). Regarding the complete study: Repertoires were compared across peripheral blood and tumor or nodule tissue samples from malignant and benign thyroid patients. The investigation overall reported the following: In both blood and tumor samples, TCR beta diversity was reported to be significantly higher in malignant tumors than in benign nodules.

As to this clone: The target of this receptor is not known. No much larger clonotype is one base removed from it; base qualities were not supplied.

Reading from cysteine to phenylalanine, the CDR3 counts 14 amino acids. Only CDR3 DNA is held: 42 bases, read in frame from base 1. The V and J ends are trimmed by 0 bases and 12 bases, leaving 15 bases between them. According to the germline V gene, CDR1 reads LGHNA and CDR2 reads YSLEER. Before undergoing thyroid surgery, none of the patients had been given any kind of treatment. The study retrospectively analysed patient clinical samples collected from about 2012 to 2018 using T-cell receptor beta sequencing. The library was produced with PCR. Sequencing was performed on an Illumina HiSeq 4000. High-throughput sequencing was used to profile the TCR beta-chain CDR3 region of every patient. On the authors' methods: A classifier to discriminate distant-metastatic papillary thyroid cancer patients was built from CDR3 differences across clinicopathological groups. The Shannon index was used to assess repertoire diversity, and the Morisita-Horn index was used to assess tumor-blood repertoire similarity. The public sequencing data were trimmed at Q25 with fastp and processed into clonotypes with MiXCR by TCRdb, which kept only in-frame beta chains. The authors' filters were not applied to this entry. For this sample there are 30,000 or so clones; roughly 29% appear just once. The ten largest clonotypes hold less than 9.5% of the sample.

The chain is assembled from TRBV4-3 and TRBJ2-1, with the D gene uncertain. The sample taken for sequencing was blood. The sequence derives from a female donor with papillary thyroid cancer or a benign thyroid nodule (not recorded which). Some clones in this sample may be carry-over from other donors' samples. CDR3 region: CASSQDWAIPRQFF. The DNA is TGCGCCAGCAGCCAAGATTGGGCGATCCCCCGGCAGTTCTTC.